The entry that follows covers one T cell receptor (beta chain) sequence. Its antigen is as yet unknown. Trimming removed 2 bases from V and 4 bases from J; junction bases left unmatched: 6. CDR3 length: 16 residues. Germline V lookup: CDR1 MDHEN, CDR2 SYDVKM. This entry is derived from a study of cytomegalovirus exposure and HLA in healthy donors. Study-level background: A later analysis reported the 90 to 150 validation repertoires used the same platform as the roughly 670 first-cohort repertoires. Study results and caveats: In the 130 or so validation repertoires, a later analysis found that first-cohort TCR clusters tended to co-occur. Overall, approximately 150 TCR beta chains were annotated as cytomegalovirus-associated.

Generated by immunoSEQ multiplex PCR, the TCRdb table keeps only in-frame clones and is missing some. The sample lists 200,000 to 250,000 clones, 75% to 95% occurring once. The sample taken for sequencing was PBMCs. The chain couples TRBV28 to TRBJ2-5; 11 bases line up with TRBD1. This receptor was taken from a young woman in good health and CMV-seronegative. The CDR3 spells CASSLTRTGGRETQYF. CDR3 bases: TGTGCCAGCAGTTTAACCCGGACAGGGGGCAGAGAGACCCAGTACTTC.